A single TCR beta chain is shown here with its context. These data are taken from a study of blood T cell repertoires in COVID-19. Background on the study: Acute and convalescent COVID-19 specimens originated in the United States, Italy and Spain. PBMCs, B-cell-depleted T cells, or T cells provided the cDNA or gDNA that made up the material.

Germline V lookup: CDR1 SGHTA, CDR2 FQGNSA. V lost 2 bases and J lost 3, with 16 bases in between. This CDR3 contains 17 residues. In the study's own analysis: Reference gene primers were amplified, and this amplification served to estimate nucleated cell counts. TCRdb keeps only in-frame clones here, not all; method: immunoSEQ multiplex PCR. That table furnishes V, J and clone size, whereas the DNA furnished D and trimming. Counted here are about 200,000 clones, approximately 87% occurring once; the ten biggest clones make up 0.65% to 0.95%. This clonotype originated in a woman between 65 and 79 years old with acute or convalescent COVID-19. The sample was peripheral blood. The V gene is TRBV7-2, the J gene TRBJ2-2; the D gene is possibly TRBD2 (5 bases). The CDR3 coding sequence is TGTGCCAGCAGCTTAATGTGGTCCAGCGGATACACCGGGGAGCTGTTTTTT. It yields the protein CASSLMWSSGYTGELFF.